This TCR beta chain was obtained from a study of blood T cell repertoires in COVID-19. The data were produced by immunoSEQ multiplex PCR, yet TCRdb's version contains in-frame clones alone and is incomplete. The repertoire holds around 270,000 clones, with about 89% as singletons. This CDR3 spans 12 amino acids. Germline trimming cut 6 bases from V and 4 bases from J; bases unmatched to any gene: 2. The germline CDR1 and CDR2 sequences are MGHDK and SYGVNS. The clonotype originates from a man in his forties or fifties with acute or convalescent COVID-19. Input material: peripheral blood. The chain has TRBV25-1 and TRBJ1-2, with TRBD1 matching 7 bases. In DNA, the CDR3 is TGTGCCAGCAGCGGGGACAGCTATGGCTACACCTTC. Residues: CASSGDSYGYTF.